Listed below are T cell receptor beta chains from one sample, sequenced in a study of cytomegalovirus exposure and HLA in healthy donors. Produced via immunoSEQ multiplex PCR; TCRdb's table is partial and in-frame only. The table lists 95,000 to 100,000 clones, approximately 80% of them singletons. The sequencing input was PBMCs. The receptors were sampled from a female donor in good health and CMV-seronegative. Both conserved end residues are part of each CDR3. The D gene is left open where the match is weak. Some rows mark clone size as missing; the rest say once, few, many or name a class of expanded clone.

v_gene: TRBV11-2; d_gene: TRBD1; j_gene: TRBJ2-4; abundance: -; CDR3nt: TGTGCCAGCAGCGAAACCCGGACAGGGGGCCCTAGCAAAAACATTCAGTACTTC; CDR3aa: CASSETRTGGPSKNIQYF
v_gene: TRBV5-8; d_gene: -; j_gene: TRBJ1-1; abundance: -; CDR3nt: TGTGCCAGCAGCTTGGATCGCGGGGCAGGAGCTTTCTTT; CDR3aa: CASSLDRGAGAFF
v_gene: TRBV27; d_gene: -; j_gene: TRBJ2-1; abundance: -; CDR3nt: TGTGCCAGCAGTTTGCAGTCCTTATACAATGAGCAGTTCTTC; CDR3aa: CASSLQSLYNEQFF
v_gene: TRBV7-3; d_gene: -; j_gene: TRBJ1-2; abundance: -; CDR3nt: TGTGCCAGCAGCTCCAAGGGAGGGACATGGGGCGCAAGGGGAAATGGCTACACCTTC; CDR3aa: CASSSKGGTWGARGNGYTF
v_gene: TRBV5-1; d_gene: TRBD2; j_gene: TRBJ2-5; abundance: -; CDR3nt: TGCGCCAGCAGCTTGGTATTGGCGGGGGGCCTAGAGACCCAGTACTTC; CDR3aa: CASSLVLAGGLETQYF
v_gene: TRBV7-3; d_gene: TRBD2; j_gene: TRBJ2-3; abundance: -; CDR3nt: TGTGCCAGCAGCTTTGGCGGGAGCCCAGATACGCAGTATTTT; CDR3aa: CASSFGGSPDTQYF
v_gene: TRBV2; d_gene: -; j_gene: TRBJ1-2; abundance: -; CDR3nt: TGTGCCAGCAGGGACAACCTCCACTACACCTTC; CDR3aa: CASRDNLHYTF
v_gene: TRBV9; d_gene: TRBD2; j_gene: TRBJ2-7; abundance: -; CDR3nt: TGTGCCAGCAGCTTCGGGACTAGCGGGGTCTACGAGCAGTACTTC; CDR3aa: CASSFGTSGVYEQYF
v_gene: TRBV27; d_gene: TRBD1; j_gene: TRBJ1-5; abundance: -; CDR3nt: TGTGCCAGCAGAAACAGGGGGCGCTCAGGCCAGCCCCAGCATTTT; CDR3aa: CASRNRGRSGQPQHF
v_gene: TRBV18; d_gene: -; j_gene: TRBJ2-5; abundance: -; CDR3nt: TGTGCCAGCTCCAAGGAGGGGCGGGAAGAGACCCAGTACTTC; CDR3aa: CASSKEGREETQYF
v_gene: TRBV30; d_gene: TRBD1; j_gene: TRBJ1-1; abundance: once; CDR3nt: TGTGCCTGGAGTGCGGACAGGGGAGGCACTGAAGCTTTCTTT; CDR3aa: CAWSADRGGTEAFF
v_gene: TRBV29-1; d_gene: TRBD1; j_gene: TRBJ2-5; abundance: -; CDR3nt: TGCAGCGTCTCTGGACAGGGGGCGCCTGAGCAGTACTTC; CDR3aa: CSVSGQGAPEQYF
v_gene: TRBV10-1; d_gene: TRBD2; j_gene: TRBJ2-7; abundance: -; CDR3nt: TGCGCCAGCCTGTGGGTAATTAGCAGGACTAGCGGGATGTCCTACGAGCAGTACTTC; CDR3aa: CASLWVISRTSGMSYEQYF
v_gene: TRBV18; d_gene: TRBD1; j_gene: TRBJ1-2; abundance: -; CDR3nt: TGTGCCAGCTCACACTCCGGGACAACAGGGGACTATGGCTACACCTTC; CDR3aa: CASSHSGTTGDYGYTF
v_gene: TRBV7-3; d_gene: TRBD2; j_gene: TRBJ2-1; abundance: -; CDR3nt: TGTGCCAGCAGCTTAAAGCCCCTGAGTAGCGGGGGAAATGAGCAGTTCTTC; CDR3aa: CASSLKPLSSGGNEQFF
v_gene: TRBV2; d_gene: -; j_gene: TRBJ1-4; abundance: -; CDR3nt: TGTGCCACCTTACGAGCCCCTAATGAAAAACTGTTTTTT; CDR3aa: CATLRAPNEKLFF
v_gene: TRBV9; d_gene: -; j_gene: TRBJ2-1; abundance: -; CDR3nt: TGTGCCAGCAGTGACAGTTTCTACAATGAGCAGTTCTTC; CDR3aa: CASSDSFYNEQFF
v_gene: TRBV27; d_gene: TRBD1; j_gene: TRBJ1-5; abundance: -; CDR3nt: TGTGCCAGCAGAGCGACAGGGGGCAGGCAGCCCCAGCATTTT; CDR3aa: CASRATGGRQPQHF
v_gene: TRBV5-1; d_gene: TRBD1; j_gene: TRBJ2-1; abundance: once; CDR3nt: TGCGCCAGCAGTTATCACCGGGACAGGGGGCTTATTTGGAACTACAATGAGCAGTTCTTC; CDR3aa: CASSYHRDRGLIWNYNEQFF
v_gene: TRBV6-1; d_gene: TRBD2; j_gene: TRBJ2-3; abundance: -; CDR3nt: TGTGCCAGCAGCAGGACTAGCGGGGGCACAGATACGCAGTATTTT; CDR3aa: CASSRTSGGTDTQYF
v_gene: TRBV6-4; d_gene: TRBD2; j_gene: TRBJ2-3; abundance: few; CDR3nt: TGTGCCAGCAGTGAAAGGCTAGCGGGCGGCCCAGATACGCAGTATTTT; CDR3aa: CASSERLAGGPDTQYF
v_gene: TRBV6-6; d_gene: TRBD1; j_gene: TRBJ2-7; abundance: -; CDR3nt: TGTGCCAGCAGTTACCGCCTCGGGACAGCCTCCTACGAGCAGTACTTC; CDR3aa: CASSYRLGTASYEQYF
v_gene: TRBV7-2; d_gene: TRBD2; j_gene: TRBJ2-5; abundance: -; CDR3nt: TGTGCCAGCAGCCAGATAGCGGGAGTCAGGACCCAGTACTTC; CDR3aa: CASSQIAGVRTQYF
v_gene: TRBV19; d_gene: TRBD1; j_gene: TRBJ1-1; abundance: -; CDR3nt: TGTGCCACCCACAGAACTACAGGGGGAGTCTCTGAAGCTTTCTTT; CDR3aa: CATHRTTGGVSEAFF
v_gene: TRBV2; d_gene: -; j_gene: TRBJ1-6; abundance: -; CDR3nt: TGTGCCAGCACCGCCCCCCCGGGGGTTGATTCCTATAATTCACCCCTCCACTTT; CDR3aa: CASTAPPGVDSYNSPLHF
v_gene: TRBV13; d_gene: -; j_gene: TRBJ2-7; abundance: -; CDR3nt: TGTGCCAGCAGCTCCCGTCGGGGATACGAGCAGTACTTC; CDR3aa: CASSSRRGYEQYF
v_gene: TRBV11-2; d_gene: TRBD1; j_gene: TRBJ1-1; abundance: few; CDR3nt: TGTGCCAGCAGCTTAGCGGGTCAGGGGGCTGAAGCTTTCTTT; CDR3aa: CASSLAGQGAEAFF
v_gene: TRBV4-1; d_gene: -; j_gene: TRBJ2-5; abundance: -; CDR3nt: TGCGCCAGCAGCCCTGTACAGATGGGGGCCGGGGAGACCCAGTACTTC; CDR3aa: CASSPVQMGAGETQYF
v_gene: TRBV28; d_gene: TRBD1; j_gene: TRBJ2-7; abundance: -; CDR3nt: TGTGCCAGCAGTTTGACAGGGGATCGTGGCGAGCAGTACTTC; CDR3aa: CASSLTGDRGEQYF
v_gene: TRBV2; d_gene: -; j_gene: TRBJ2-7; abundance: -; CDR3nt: TGTGCCAGCAGTGAACAGGGGTACGAGCAGTACTTC; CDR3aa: CASSEQGYEQYF
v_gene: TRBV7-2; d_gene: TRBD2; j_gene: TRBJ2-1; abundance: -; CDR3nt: TGTGCCAGCAGCTGGGGGTCGACTAGCGGGAGAGACAATGAGCAGTTCTTC; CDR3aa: CASSWGSTSGRDNEQFF
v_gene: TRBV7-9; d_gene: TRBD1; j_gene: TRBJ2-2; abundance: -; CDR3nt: TGTGCCAGCAGCCGATATGACTTCGGGACAGCCGGGGAGCTGTTTTTT; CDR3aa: CASSRYDFGTAGELFF
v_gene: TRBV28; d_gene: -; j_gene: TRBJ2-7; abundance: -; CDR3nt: TGTGCCAGCAGTTTAGTGGGACAAAAGGTGGGCGAGCAGTACTTC; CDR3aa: CASSLVGQKVGEQYF
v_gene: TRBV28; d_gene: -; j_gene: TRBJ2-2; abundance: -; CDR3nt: TGTGCCAGCATGCCACAGCTTCAAACCGGGGAGCTGTTTTTT; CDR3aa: CASMPQLQTGELFF
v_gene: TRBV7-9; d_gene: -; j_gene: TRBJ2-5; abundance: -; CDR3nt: TGTGCCAGCAGCTTAGTTGTCACAGGCGGGAACCAAGAGACCCAGTACTTC; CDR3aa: CASSLVVTGGNQETQYF
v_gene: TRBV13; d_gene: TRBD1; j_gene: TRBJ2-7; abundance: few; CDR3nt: TGTGCCAGCAGCCTAACCGGGACAGGGGGCTATGACGAGCAGTACTTC; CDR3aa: CASSLTGTGGYDEQYF
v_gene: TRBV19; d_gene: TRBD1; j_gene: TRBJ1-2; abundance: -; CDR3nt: TGTGCCAGTAGATCGGGACAGGAGAACTATGGCTACACCTTC; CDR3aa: CASRSGQENYGYTF
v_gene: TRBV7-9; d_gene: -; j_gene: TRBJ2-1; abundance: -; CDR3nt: TGTTCCAGCAGCTTAAGGCCCACACTAGGAAGCGGCAATGAGCAGTTCTTC; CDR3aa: CSSSLRPTLGSGNEQFF
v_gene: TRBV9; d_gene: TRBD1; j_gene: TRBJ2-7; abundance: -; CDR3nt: TGTGCCAGCAGCGTAGCTGGGACAGGTCGGGACGAGCAGTACTTC; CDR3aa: CASSVAGTGRDEQYF
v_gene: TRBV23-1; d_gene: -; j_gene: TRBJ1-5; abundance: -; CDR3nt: TGCGCCAGCAGTCAGGGGTCGGGGCAGCCCCAGCATTTT; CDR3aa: CASSQGSGQPQHF
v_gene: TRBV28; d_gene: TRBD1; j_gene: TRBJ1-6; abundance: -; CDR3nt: TGTGCCAGCCACACAGGACAGGGTTGGCCCTCACCCCTCCACTTT; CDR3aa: CASHTGQGWPSPLHF
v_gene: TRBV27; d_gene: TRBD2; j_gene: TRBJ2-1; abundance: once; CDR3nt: TGTGCCAGCAGTGTAACACGGACTAGCGGGAGGAATGAGCAGTTCTTC; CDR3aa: CASSVTRTSGRNEQFF